The present T cell receptor beta chain was sequenced within a study of blood T cell repertoires in COVID-19. Study context: The United States, Italy and Spain were the sources of the acute and convalescent COVID-19 samples.

In the study's own analysis: Quantification of nucleated cells was approximated via reference gene primer amplification. Some clones are missing from TCRdb's copy, which holds only in-frame ones; the method was immunoSEQ multiplex PCR. Clonal size and the V and J genes are those of that table, whereas D and trimming came from the DNA. The data hold about 75,000 clones, with around two thirds observed a single time. Between the trimmed V and J ends, which lost 4 bases and 4 bases, there was a span of 12 bases. CDR1 SGHNT and CDR2 YENEEA come from the germline V gene. This CDR3 is 14 amino acids long. This clone was picked up a small number of times.

The V and J genes are TRBV11-3 and TRBJ2-3, with D possibly matching TRBD1 (6 bases). Material: peripheral blood. The origin of this receptor is a human donor with acute or convalescent COVID-19. The donor label of this sample is uncertain. The CDR3 nucleotides read TGTGCCAGCAGCTCCACGGACAGACCAGATACGCAGTATTTT. As protein: CASSSTDRPDTQYF.